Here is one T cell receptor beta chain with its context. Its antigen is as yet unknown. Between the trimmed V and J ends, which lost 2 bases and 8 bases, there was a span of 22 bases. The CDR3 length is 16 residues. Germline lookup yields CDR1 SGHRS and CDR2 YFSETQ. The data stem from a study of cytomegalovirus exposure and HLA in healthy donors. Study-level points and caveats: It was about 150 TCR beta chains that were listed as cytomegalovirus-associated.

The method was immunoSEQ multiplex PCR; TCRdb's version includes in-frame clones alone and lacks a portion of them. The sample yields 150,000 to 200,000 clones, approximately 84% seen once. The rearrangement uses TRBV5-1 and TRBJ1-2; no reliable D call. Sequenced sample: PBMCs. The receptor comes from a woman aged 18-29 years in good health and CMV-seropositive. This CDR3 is CASSLQRGPHQWGYTF. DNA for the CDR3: TGCGCCAGCAGCTTACAACGAGGGCCCCATCAATGGGGCTACACCTTC.